Below are 8 T cell receptor beta chains sequenced from a single sample in a study of T-cell reconstitution after alpha-beta-depleted transplantation in children. Study-level findings and limits: At one year after transplant, newly produced T cells mostly accounted for T-cell counts and diversity.

These receptors' antigens are unknown. A library of TCRbeta sequences, prepared with unique molecular identifiers, was generated. Using its own MiXCR run on the PCR reads, TCRdb lists one record per CDR3 protein. The sample includes about 290,000 distinct CDR3 sequences, around 7.1% of them seen just once. Here the sequenced sample was peripheral blood, taken 360 days after TCRalphabeta/CD19-depleted stem cell transplant. The receptors shown here come from a female patient aged 2 to 10 who had a stem cell transplant for Fanconi anemia, so the T cells may come from the graft donor.

The rearrangement uses TRBV7-2 and TRBJ2-3; 14 bases are a match to TRBD2. V was pared by 4 bases and J by 5 bases, with 5 bases of the junction left unmatched. Per germline, CDR1 SGHTA and CDR2 FQGNSA. The CDR3 length is 16 residues. The CDR3, as DNA: TGTGCCAGCAGCTCAGGGACTAGCGGGGGCGTAGATACGCAGTATTTT. This gives the protein CASSSGTSGGVDTQYF.

The table lists this clonotype with a few counts. The V and J genes are TRBV5-1 and TRBJ2-7, with TRBD1 identical over 10 bases. Germline V lookup: CDR1 SGHRS, CDR2 YFSETQ. This CDR3 contains 13 residues. J lost 7 bases, V lost 3 bases, and 4 bases had no gene match. The CDR3 DNA follows: TGCGCCAGCAGCTGGACAGGGGGGAGTGAGCAGTACTTC. Protein: CASSWTGGSEQYF.

This clonotype was picked up a small number of times. The rearrangement links TRBV2 to TRBJ1-2; TRBD1 aligns across 8 bases. Trimming took 6 bases from V and 8 from J; bases not matched to a gene: 14. CDR1 and CDR2 from the germline V gene are SNHLY and FYNNEI. The CDR3 consists of 15 residues. The CDR3 sequence: CASSVWTGISSGYTF. The CDR3 DNA reads TGTGCCAGCAGCGTTTGGACAGGGATATCCTCCGGCTACACCTTC.

In this sample, this clonotype turned up many times. The chain couples TRBV6-2 or TRBV6-3 to TRBJ1-5; D is possibly TRBD1 (6 bases). V was clipped by 6 bases and J by 7 bases, with 16 bases between them. CDR3 length: 14 amino acids. From germline, CDR1 is MNHEY and CDR2 SVGEGT. The CDR3 loop reads CASSSTYQGQPQHF. CDR3 nucleotides: TGTGCCAGCAGCTCGACGTACCAGGGGCAGCCCCAGCATTTT.

This clonotype was seen ten or more times. This chain uses TRBV7-9 with TRBJ1-1, with unresolved D. Germline assignment: CDR1 SEHNR and CDR2 FQNEAQ (reference sequence). Between the trimmed V and J ends, which lost 1 base and 4 bases, there was a span of 13 bases. CDR3 length equals 15 residues. The CDR3 here is CASSLGIGSVTEAFF. CDR3 coding DNA: TGTGCCAGCAGCTTAGGGATCGGATCGGTCACTGAAGCTTTCTTT.

There are many counts of this clonotype. CDR3 residues: CSARRAGNEQFF. The CDR3, as DNA: TGCAGTGCTAGAAGAGCCGGGAATGAGCAGTTCTTC. The chain combines TRBV20-1 with TRBJ2-1; D is undetermined. Germline CDR1 and CDR2: DFQATT and SNEGSKA (reference sequence). The length of the CDR3 is 12 residues. Trimming removed 2 bases from V and 7 bases from J, with 9 bases in between.

This clonotype came up a few times. The chain employs TRBV6-1 and TRBJ2-7; D possibly corresponds to TRBD1 (6 bases). V was shortened by 6 bases and J by 3 bases, with 21 bases between the two germline ends. Germline V lookup: CDR1 MNHNS, CDR2 SASEGT. The CDR3 is 16 residues long. The CDR3 DNA reads as TGTGCCAGCAGCCCCGACCCCCGGACAGATATCTACGAGCAGTACGTC. Encoded protein: CASSPDPRTDIYEQYV.

This clonotype has ten or more counts. The CDR3 region is CASISREGLTDTQYF. In nucleotides, the CDR3 is TGTGCCAGCATATCCAGGGAAGGGTTAACAGATACGCAGTATTTT. The chain joins TRBV2 to TRBJ2-3; TRBD1 is a possible D gene (5 bases). This CDR3 has 15 residues. Trimming stripped 7 bases from V and 3 bases from J, with 17 bases between. From germline, CDR1 is SNHLY and CDR2 FYNNEI.